Described below is a single TCR beta chain sequence and its context. The clone's antigen remains unknown. The input lacks base qualities; no much larger clone sits a single base away. V and J are truncated by 8 bases and 1 base respectively, leaving an intervening sequence of 8 bases. Taken from the germline V gene, the CDR1 and CDR2 loops are SNHLY and FYNNEI. Its CDR3 holds 12 amino acids, cysteine through phenylalanine. Left in the record is the CDR3 DNA by itself, 36 bases read in frame from the first base. The cohort comprised some 680 healthy bone marrow donors. At the time of sampling, every cohort member was nominally healthy, though immune exposures that went unrecorded were likely present. The donor was CMV seronegative and was included in the group of a few hundred seronegative cohort members. Every donor gave a peripheral blood sample, and the peripheral blood mononuclear cells from that sample were used for TCR beta sequencing. The Qiagen DNeasy Blood Extraction Kit was used to extract genomic DNA from the blood cell samples.

The protocol used for the library was the immunoSEQ multiplex PCR assay. For the multiplex PCR, a mixture combining 60 forward primers for TCR Vbeta segments and 13 reverse primers for TCR Jbeta segments was used. The CDR3 region of rearranged TCR beta genes was amplified from genomic DNA by a multiplex PCR assay. The Illumina HiSeq System was used to sequence the amplified TCR beta libraries as 87-base-pair reads. The original pipeline was this. A later analysis tallied 75 million to 85 million unique TCR beta chains across the 640 or so repertoires, and roughly 11 million of those chains were shared by two or more donors. Raw reads were error-corrected and collapsed into unique sequences with a nearest-neighbor algorithm that merged closely related sequences to remove PCR and sequencing errors. To assign V, D and J gene segments, CDR3 sequences were aligned to IMGT reference sequences. Each retained sequence needed at least a six-nucleotide match to both a V gene segment and a J gene segment. A rearrangement was called productive if the CDR3 had no stop codons and remained in frame with V and J, and every other rearrangement was called non-productive. CDR3 was defined according to IMGT convention as the region running from the second conserved V-encoded cysteine to the conserved J-encoded phenylalanine. The earlier analysis of fewer than 750 of the donors excluded sequences that lacked an unambiguous match to a single V gene segment. In an earlier analysis of 450 to 700 of the donors, V segments were called functional above 56.7% productive rearrangements and were called segregating when the between-donor standard deviation exceeded 5%. To diagnose cytomegalovirus status from the catalog of TCR beta chain sequences, a statistical classification framework was built. V and J gene assignment, in a later analysis, came from comparing TCR nucleotide sequences with IMGT/GENE-DB human TR gene sequences. A later analysis assigned CDR3 sequences and most-parsimonious VDJ recombination scenarios with the TCRdist pipeline. In a later analysis, each TCR beta chain was defined by its CDR3 amino acid sequence together with its V-gene family, and reads lacking a unique V-gene family were excluded. As a way to deal with suspected cross-contamination and a sequencing artifact, a later analysis dropped 450 to 600 nucleotide sequences that were highly shared and had low generation probability. For each public chain, a later analysis derived a clonal expansion index from normalized ranks of inferred template counts within each repertoire. A later analysis computed generation probabilities with a VDJ recombination model fitted to out-of-frame rearrangements, and checked the results against IGoR. Hypergeometric tests were used in a later analysis to score TCR-TCR, TCR-HLA and TCR-CMV co-occurrence, with a repertoire-size bias correction applied to the TCR pairs. A later analysis estimated false discovery rates by permuting HLA or CMV assignments 20 times. In a later analysis, co-occurring TCRs were grouped using DBSCAN, with TCRdist sequence similarity added in when clustering inside HLA-allele-positive subsets. Repertoires with fewer than 30,000 or more than 120,000 public chains, plus five repertoires with anomalous nucleotide sharing, were excluded from co-occurrence clustering. TCRdb's version of the immuneACCESS table is confined to in-frame rearrangements and falls short of the full clone set. An unresolved V gene accounts for under half of the shortfall where checked; the remainder is of unknown origin. V and J calls and clone size come straight from that table; D and trimming were deduced from the DNA. The sample contains 100,000 to 120,000 clones, approximately 72% of them found a single time. The biggest ten clones account for approximately 2% of the sample.

The data are from a study of cytomegalovirus exposure and HLA in healthy donors (dated by TCRdb to the late 2010s). Concerning the study at large: In an earlier analysis of around 540 of the donors, 276 Gb of sequence data and 117 million unique TCR beta sequences from roughly 180 million T cells were reported. To decide whether each TCR beta V gene segment behaved as functional or pseudogenic, an earlier analysis of some 540 of the donors relied on high-throughput TCR beta sequencing. In a later genetic analysis, genome-wide SNP genotypes for about three fifths of the roughly 670 donors were used, and that subset was treated as a discovery cohort. On average, 235,054 unique TCR beta nucleotide sequences were sequenced per donor among 350 to 400 genotyped donors of the cohort, with approximately 18% of those sequences being non-productive. To predict cytomegalovirus infection status, the study brought together high-throughput TCR immunosequencing, statistical association of individual TCRs with disease status, and machine learning. An early release covering just under 650 HLA-typed donors comprised about 300 gigabases of sequencing data and 65 million to 100 million unique TCR sequences. Of the 398 genotyped donors, 81% fell in the genetic ancestry cluster associated with self-reported Caucasian donors. All discovery cohort repertoires had been generated using a single sequencing platform. A later analysis re-analyzed previously published TCR beta repertoires from 650 to 800 donors and added high-resolution HLA genotyping to study TCR occurrence patterns. Five DR-DQ haplotypes were treated as single units for association and clustering because of strong linkage in the cohort. A separate validation cohort of 90 to 150 different subjects was used in addition to the approximately 640-subject first cohort. The study was designed to test whether signatures of past pathogen exposure could be identified by cataloging public T cell receptors. The study used immunosequencing to profile the T cell repertoires of some 600 subjects and linked those repertoires to cytomegalovirus serostatus. Typing coverage differed by locus: A, B, C, DRB1 and DQB1 were typed in about 629-630 donors, DQA1 in about 560, DPA1 in some 570, and DPB1 in roughly 470. Rather than drawing on any new phenotypic data, the later analysis identified candidate immune exposures from TCR beta sequences and the way those sequences occurred across donors. Class I and class II HLA loci were covered by the typing at four-digit resolution. Donor age, sex, ethnicity and CMV serostatus were compiled alongside the repertoire data.

Points the paper makes about the study in general: Most TCR sequences were seen in very few donors, while some public TCRs were found in many individuals. Roughly uniform sequencing depth across donors was assumed in presence/absence analyses, although this assumption may not hold. Three of the identified cytomegalovirus-associated TCR beta chains were confirmed in vitro to be specific for cytomegalovirus antigens. The 87-base-pair reads could not distinguish some IMGT-functional V segments, including TRBV6-2 and TRBV6-3, so those segments were excluded. According to a later analysis, parvovirus B19, influenza, CMV and Epstein-Barr virus appeared linked to several top co-occurrence clusters. The study listed 150 to 200 TCR beta chains as associated with cytomegalovirus. Because some donors lacked HLA typing at each locus, the association tests relied only on the typed subset. In a later analysis, HLA-associated TCR beta chains showed more clonal expansion and lower generation probabilities than non-associated chains that were equally common. According to the authors, the approach could potentially be generalized to other disease states and immunological phenotypes. For the cohort, immune exposure information was limited to CMV serostatus. A further reported finding was that TCR beta sequences accurately predicted the HLA-A and HLA-B alleles for most subjects in the first cohort. When HLA alleles, especially DR and DQ, strongly co-occurred, TCR associations were difficult to assign to individual alleles. In a later analysis, the rate of TCR association differed among HLA loci, with DRB1 alleles having the most associated TCRs and HLA-C alleles having the fewest. According to a later analysis, most CMV-associated TCR beta chains appeared to be HLA-restricted, and the HLA associations seemed to be driven largely by CMV exposure. An earlier analysis of around 600 of the donors showed that most TCR beta V segments appeared in productive rearrangements either about 87% or about 30% of the time, which broadly matched IMGT annotations. In a later genetic analysis, fewer N-insertions in productive TCRs were reported among donors in an Asian-associated ancestry cluster than the roughly 700-donor mean. The sequencing pipeline was judged likely to have produced a cluster of highly shared sequence variants as a technical artifact. This cohort had only TCR beta chains sequenced, and the lack of alpha or paired-chain data limited which features could be detected. A later analysis associated 15,000 to 20,000 TCR beta sequences with specific HLA alleles at a false discovery rate of 0.05. In both the original and validation cohorts, the classifier was reported to diagnose cytomegalovirus status with high specificity and sensitivity. Because counts were too low, approximately 15 rarely observed V segments, including chromosome 9 orphons, were excluded from the earlier analysis of 587 of the donors. Linkage disequilibrium might explain the correlated functional status among segregating V segments, but an unknown experimental factor could not be ruled out. V-gene and J-gene trimming of TCR beta chains was associated with a missense DCLRE1C variant in a later genetic analysis, and the association was replicated in an independent cohort.

The sequencing input was PBMCs. The receptor's source is a man younger than 45 in good health and CMV-seronegative. Here the chain combines TRBV2 and TRBJ1-1; the D gene remains uncertain. This receptor has the CDR3 CASPQSNTEAFF. The bases read TGTGCCAGCCCCCAGTCGAACACTGAAGCTTTCTTT.